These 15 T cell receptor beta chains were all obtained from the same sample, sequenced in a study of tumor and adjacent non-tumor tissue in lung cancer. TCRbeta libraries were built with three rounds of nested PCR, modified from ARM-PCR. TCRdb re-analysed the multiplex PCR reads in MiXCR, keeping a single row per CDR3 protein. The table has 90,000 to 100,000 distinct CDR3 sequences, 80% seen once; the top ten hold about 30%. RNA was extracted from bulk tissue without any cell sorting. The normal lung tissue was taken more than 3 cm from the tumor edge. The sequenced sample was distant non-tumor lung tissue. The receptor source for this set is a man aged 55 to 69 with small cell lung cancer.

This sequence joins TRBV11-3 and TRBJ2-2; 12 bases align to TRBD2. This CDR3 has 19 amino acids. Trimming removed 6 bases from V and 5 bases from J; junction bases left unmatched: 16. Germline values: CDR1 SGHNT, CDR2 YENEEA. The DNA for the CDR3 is TGTGCCAGCAGTCTTGATGACACGGGACTAGCGGGTCGAACCGGGGAGCTGTTTTTT. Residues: CASSLDDTGLAGRTGELFF.

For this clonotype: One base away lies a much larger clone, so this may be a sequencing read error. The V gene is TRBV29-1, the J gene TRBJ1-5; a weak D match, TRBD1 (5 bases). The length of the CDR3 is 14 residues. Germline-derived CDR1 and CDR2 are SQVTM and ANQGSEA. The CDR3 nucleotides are TGCAACGTTGGAAATGGGGGAATCAATCAGCCCCAGCATTTT. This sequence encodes CNVGNGGINQPQHF.

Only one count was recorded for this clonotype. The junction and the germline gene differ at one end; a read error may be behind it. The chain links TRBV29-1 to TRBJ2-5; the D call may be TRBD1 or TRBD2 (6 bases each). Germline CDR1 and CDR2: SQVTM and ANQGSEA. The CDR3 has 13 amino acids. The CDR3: CSASRAGEETQCF. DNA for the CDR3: TGCAGCGCCTCTCGTGCAGGGGAGGAGACCCAGTGCTTC.

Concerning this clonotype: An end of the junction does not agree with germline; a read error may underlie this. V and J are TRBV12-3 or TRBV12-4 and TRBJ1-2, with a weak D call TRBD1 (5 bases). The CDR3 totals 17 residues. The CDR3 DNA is TGTGTCAGCAGTTTACAGGAACAGTTGGGTTCTAACTATGGCTACACCTTC. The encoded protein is CVSSLQEQLGSNYGYTF.

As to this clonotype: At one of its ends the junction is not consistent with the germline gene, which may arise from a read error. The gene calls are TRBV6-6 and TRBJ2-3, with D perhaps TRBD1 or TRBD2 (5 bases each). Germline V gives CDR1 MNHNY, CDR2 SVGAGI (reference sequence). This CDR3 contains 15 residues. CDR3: CASSRGRHFTNTQYF. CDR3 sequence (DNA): TGTGCCAGCAGTCGGGGCCGACACTTCACAAATACGCAGTATTTT.

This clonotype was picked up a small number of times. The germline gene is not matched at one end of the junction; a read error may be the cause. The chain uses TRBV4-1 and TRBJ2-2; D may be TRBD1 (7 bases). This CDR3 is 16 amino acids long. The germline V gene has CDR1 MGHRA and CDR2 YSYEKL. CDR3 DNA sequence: TGCGCCAACAGCAGCAGCAGGGGGGCCTATACCGGGGAGCTGTTTTTT. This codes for CANSSSRGAYTGELFF.

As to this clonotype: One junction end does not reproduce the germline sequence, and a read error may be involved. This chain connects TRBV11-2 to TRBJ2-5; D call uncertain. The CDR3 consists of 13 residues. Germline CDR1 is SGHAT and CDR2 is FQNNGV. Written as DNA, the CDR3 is TGTGCCAGCAGCCTAGTGACCAAAGAGACCCAATACTTC. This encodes CASSLVTKETQYF.

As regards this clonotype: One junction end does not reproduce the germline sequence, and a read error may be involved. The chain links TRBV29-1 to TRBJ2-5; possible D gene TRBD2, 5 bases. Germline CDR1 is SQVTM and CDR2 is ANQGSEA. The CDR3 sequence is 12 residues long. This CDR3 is CNVESLGETQYF. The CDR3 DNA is TGCAACGTTGAGTCACTTGGGGAGACTCAATACTTC.

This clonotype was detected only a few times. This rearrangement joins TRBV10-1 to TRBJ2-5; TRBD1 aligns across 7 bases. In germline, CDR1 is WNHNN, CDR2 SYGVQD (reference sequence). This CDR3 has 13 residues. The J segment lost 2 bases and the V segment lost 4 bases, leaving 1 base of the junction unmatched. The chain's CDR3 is CASSGRGQETQYF. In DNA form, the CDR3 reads TGCGCCAGCAGTGGCAGGGGGCAAGAGACCCAGTACTTC.

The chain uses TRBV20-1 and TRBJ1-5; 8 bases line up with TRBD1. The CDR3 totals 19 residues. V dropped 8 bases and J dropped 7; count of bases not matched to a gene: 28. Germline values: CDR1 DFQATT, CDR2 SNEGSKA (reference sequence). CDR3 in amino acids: CSNRDWVPGQGGSQQPQHF. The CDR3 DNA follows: TGCAGTAATAGAGATTGGGTCCCCGGACAGGGCGGATCGCAGCAGCCCCAGCATTTT.

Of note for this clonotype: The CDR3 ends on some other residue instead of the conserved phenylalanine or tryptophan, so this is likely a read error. CDR3 in amino acids: CAGSHGQGAAEAFY. The CDR3 nucleotides read TGTGCCGGCAGCCATGGACAGGGGGCTGCTGAAGCTTTCTAT. This chain uses TRBV5-4 with TRBJ1-1; 11 bases align to TRBD1. Germline lookup yields CDR1 SGHNT and CDR2 YYREEE (reference sequence). The CDR3 contains 14 residues.

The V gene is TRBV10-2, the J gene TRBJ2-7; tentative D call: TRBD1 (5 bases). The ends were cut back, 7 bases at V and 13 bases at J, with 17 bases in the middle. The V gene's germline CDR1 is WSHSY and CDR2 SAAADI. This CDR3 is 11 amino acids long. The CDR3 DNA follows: TGCGCCAGCAAGCAGGGCTACGAGCGATACGTC. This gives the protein CASKQGYERYV.

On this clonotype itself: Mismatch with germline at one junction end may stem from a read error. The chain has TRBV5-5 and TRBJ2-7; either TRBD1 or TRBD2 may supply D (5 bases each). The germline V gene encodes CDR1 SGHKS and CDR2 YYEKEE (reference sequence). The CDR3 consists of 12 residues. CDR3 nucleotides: TGTGTCAGCAACCACGAAGGGACCGAGCAGTACTTC. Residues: CVSNHEGTEQYF.

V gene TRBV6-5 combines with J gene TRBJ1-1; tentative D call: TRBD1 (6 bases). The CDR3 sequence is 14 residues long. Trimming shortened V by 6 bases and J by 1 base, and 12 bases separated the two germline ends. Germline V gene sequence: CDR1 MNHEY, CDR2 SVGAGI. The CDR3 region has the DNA TGTGCCAGCAGGGGACAACCGTGGAACACTGAAGCTTTCTTT. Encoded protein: CASRGQPWNTEAFF.

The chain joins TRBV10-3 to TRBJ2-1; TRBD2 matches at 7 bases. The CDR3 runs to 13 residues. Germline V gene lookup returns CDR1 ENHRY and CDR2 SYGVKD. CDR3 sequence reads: CNISEGGLNEQFF. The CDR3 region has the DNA TGTAACATCAGTGAGGGAGGGCTGAATGAGCAGTTCTTC.